One and the same sample provided the 25 T cell receptor beta chains below, sequenced in a study of T cells in Graves' hyperthyroidism and ophthalmopathy. RNA transcripts gave rise to amplified TCR beta CDR3 regions. The TCR CDR3 was amplified in a first-round RT-PCR using the HTBI primer set. TCRdb redid the calling of the multiplex PCR reads with MiXCR, one entry per CDR3 protein. Of about 640,000 distinct CDR3 sequences listed, around 21% were seen once; the top ten hold about 34%. The sequenced material came from blood. The receptors were sampled from a man aged 25-40 years with Graves' ophthalmopathy.

CDR3 loop: CASTEGVLAGGPGETQYF. As DNA, the CDR3 is TGTGCCAGCACCGAGGGTGTACTAGCGGGAGGGCCGGGGGAGACCCAGTACTTC. The V and J genes are TRBV2 and TRBJ2-5, with 13 bases identical to TRBD2. V gave up 7 bases and J gave up 5 bases; unmatched junction bases: 16. The CDR3 loop spans 18 amino acids. Per germline, CDR1 SNHLY and CDR2 FYNNEI.

This clonotype was detected ten times or more. The chain employs TRBV20-1 and TRBJ2-7; 14 bases fit TRBD2. V shed 6 bases and J 4 bases; nucleotides not matched to a gene: 5. The CDR3 totals 14 residues. The V gene's germline CDR1 is DFQATT and CDR2 SNEGSKA (reference sequence). CDR3 nucleotides: TGCAGTGCAGACGGGACTAGCGGGAGTTACGAGCAGTACTTC. It specifies CSADGTSGSYEQYF.

This clonotype was counted at least ten times. V is TRBV7-8 and J is TRBJ1-5, with unresolved D. The V and J ends lost 3 bases and 4 bases respectively, with 10 bases between them. The CDR3 contains 14 residues. Germline lookup yields CDR1 SGHVS and CDR2 FQNEAQ. CDR3 loop: CASSFGNSNQPQHF. In DNA form, the CDR3 reads TGTGCCAGCAGCTTCGGGAACTCTAATCAGCCCCAGCATTTT.

This clonotype was recorded a few times. The chain carries TRBV2 and TRBJ2-2, with D perhaps matching TRBD1 (5 bases). V was clipped by 2 bases and J by 5 bases, with 12 bases between them. Germline assignment: CDR1 SNHLY and CDR2 FYNNEI. The CDR3 runs to 15 residues. The CDR3 is CASSEYLRGTGELFF. For the CDR3, the DNA is TGTGCCAGCAGTGAATACTTAAGGGGTACCGGGGAGCTGTTTTTT.

This clonotype was observed a few times. The rearrangement joins TRBV6-1 to TRBJ2-7; 11 positions match TRBD2. This CDR3 comprises 17 residues. Germline lookup yields CDR1 MNHNS and CDR2 SASEGT. V lost 1 base, J lost 3 bases, and 8 bases stayed unmatched. In nucleotides, the CDR3 is TGTGCCAGCAGTGAAGAAATTTCCGGGACTAGCGGCTACGAGCAGTACTTC. Translation gives CASSEEISGTSGYEQYF.

The chain uses TRBV28 and TRBJ1-4, with TRBD1 as a possible D gene (5 bases). Germline-derived CDR1 and CDR2 are MDHEN and SYDVKM. V lost 8 bases and J 7 bases, leaving 17 bases between the germline ends. The CDR3 length is 14 residues. Here the CDR3 DNA reads TGTGCCAGCTTCCCGGCCGGGGGGACTGAAAAACTGTTTTTT. It encodes CASFPAGGTEKLFF.

This clonotype came up many times. V and J are TRBV13 and TRBJ2-7; D is possibly TRBD1 (6 bases). Between the trimmed V and J ends, which lost 3 bases and 5 bases, there was a span of 11 bases. This CDR3 spans 13 amino acids. Germline lookup yields CDR1 PRHDT and CDR2 FYEKMQ (reference sequence). CDR3 sequence reads: CASSFQGRDEQYF. The CDR3 coding sequence is TGTGCCAGCAGCTTCCAGGGGCGGGACGAGCAGTACTTC.

This clonotype has only a few counts. The chain recombines TRBV6-2 or TRBV6-3 with TRBJ2-7; 7 bases agree with TRBD2. The CDR3 sequence is 16 residues long. The J segment lost 0 bases and the V segment lost 6 bases, leaving 11 bases of the junction unmatched. Germline V gene data show CDR1 as MNHEY and CDR2 as SVGEGT. As DNA, the CDR3 is TGTGCCAGCAGCCCTCCCCTAGCGGCCGGCTCCTACGAGCAGTACTTC. This translates into CASSPPLAAGSYEQYF.

Only a few counts were recorded for this clonotype. The chain is built from TRBV6-2 or TRBV6-3 and TRBJ1-4, with D perhaps TRBD1 (5 bases). CDR1 MNHEY and CDR2 SVGEGT come from the germline V gene. This CDR3 region has 16 residues. V was clipped by 4 bases and J by 6 bases, with 18 bases between them. CDR3 in amino acids: CASSSIRHAGDEKLFF. CDR3 in DNA: TGTGCCAGCAGTTCGATCCGACACGCGGGGGATGAAAAACTGTTTTTT.

This clonotype was seen ten or more times. The chain combines TRBV7-2 with TRBJ2-1; D gene uncertain. In germline, CDR1 is SGHTA, CDR2 FQGNSA. The ends were cut back, 5 bases at V and 5 bases at J, with 7 bases in the middle. The CDR3 loop spans 12 amino acids. CDR3 DNA sequence: TGTGCCAGCAGCCCAGCTAACAATGAGCAGTTCTTC. It translates to CASSPANNEQFF.

This clonotype was observed at least ten times. V is TRBV20-1 and J is TRBJ2-7; 9 nucleotides match TRBD1. The V gene end was trimmed by 6 bases and the J gene end by 2 bases; junction bases not matched to a gene: 8. CDR3 length: 14 amino acids. In germline, CDR1 is DFQATT, CDR2 SNEGSKA (reference sequence). CDR3 in DNA: TGCAGTGCCCGGGGACAGGGAAACCCCTACGAGCAGTACTTC. Translating it yields CSARGQGNPYEQYF.

This clonotype was observed many times. The gene calls are TRBV5-1 and TRBJ2-3, with D perhaps TRBD1 (6 bases). The CDR3 is 16 amino acids. The V and J ends lost 0 bases and 5 bases respectively, with 16 bases between them. The germline V gene has CDR1 SGHRS and CDR2 YFSETQ. CDR3 in amino acids: CASSLAGTSRGDTQYF. CDR3 nucleotide sequence: TGCGCCAGCAGCTTGGCCGGGACGTCCAGGGGAGATACGCAGTATTTT. Using reference TRBV5-1 and TRBJ2-3 for the parts outside the CDR3, the full variable domain is KAGVTQTPRYLIKTRGQQVTLSCSPISGHRSVSWYQQTPGQGLQFLFEYFSETQRNKGNFPGRFSGRQFSNSRSEMNVSTLELGDSALYLCASSLAGTSRGDTQYFGPGTRLTVL.

The chain couples TRBV29-1 to TRBJ2-7; D gene unclear. Trimming shortened V by 4 bases and J by 4 bases, and 2 bases separated the two germline ends. The CDR3 has 9 residues. Germline-derived CDR1 and CDR2 are SQVTM and ANQGSEA. CDR3 sequence reads: CSVGYEQYF. DNA of the CDR3: TGCAGCGTTGGTTACGAGCAGTACTTC.

This clonotype was seen ten or more times. This chain uses TRBV30 with TRBJ2-7; 11 bases map to TRBD2. V shed 4 bases, J shed 5 bases, and the junction held 10 bases outside the gene matches. Looked up from germline, CDR1 is GTSNPN and CDR2 is SVGIG (reference sequence). The CDR3 consists of 15 residues. CDR3 DNA sequence: TGTGCCTGGAACCCCCTCCTAGCGGGAGGAAACGAGCAGTACTTC. The encoded protein is CAWNPLLAGGNEQYF.

This clonotype is a singleton in its sample. The conserved final phenylalanine or tryptophan is absent from the CDR3, which likely points to a read error. The rearrangement joins TRBV7-3 to TRBJ1-1; 7 nucleotides agree with TRBD1. V was pared by 5 bases and J by 10 bases, with 10 bases of the junction left unmatched. This CDR3 contains 13 residues. Germline-derived CDR1 and CDR2 are SGHTA and FQGTGA. Here the CDR3 DNA reads TGTGCCAGCAGCCCAACAGGGGAGGGTCGAGCTTTCCTT. It translates to CASSPTGEGRAFL.

V and J are TRBV20-1 and TRBJ2-6; 9 bases are a match to TRBD2. Germline-derived CDR1 and CDR2 are DFQATT and SNEGSKA (reference sequence). The ends lost 2 bases at V and 2 bases at J; junction bases unmatched: 10. The CDR3 spans 18 residues. CDR3 sequence: CSARKRLAGQAGANVLTF. The CDR3 nucleotides are TGCAGTGCTAGAAAGAGGCTAGCGGGACAAGCTGGGGCCAACGTCCTGACTTTC.

A few counts support this clonotype. A junction end diverges from the germline sequence, so it may reflect a read error. The rearrangement links TRBV28 to TRBJ2-3, with a tentative D call TRBD2 (5 bases). Germline CDR1 and CDR2: MDHEN and SYDVKM. The CDR3 sequence is 14 residues long. The CDR3 sequence: CASSFDGSTDAQYF. The CDR3 region has the DNA TGTGCCAGCAGTTTTGATGGGAGTACAGATGCGCAGTATTTT.

The chain is built from TRBV30 and TRBJ2-1; TRBD2 is a possible D gene (6 bases). The CDR3 is 13 residues long. The germline V and J ends were trimmed by 4 bases and 4 bases, with 11 bases remaining between them. The V gene's germline CDR1 is GTSNPN and CDR2 SVGIG (reference sequence). The CDR3 is CAWTIGGYNEQFF. In DNA form, the CDR3 reads TGTGCCTGGACAATTGGGGGGTACAATGAGCAGTTCTTC.

This clonotype has ten or more counts. The V call is TRBV2, the J call TRBJ1-2; 9 bases fit TRBD1. V lost 6 bases, J lost 5 bases, and 1 base stayed unmatched. CDR1 SNHLY and CDR2 FYNNEI come from the germline V gene. The CDR3 consists of 12 residues. The CDR3 loop is CASRGQGYGYTF. CDR3 nucleotides: TGTGCCAGCAGAGGACAGGGGTATGGCTACACCTTC.

The chain has TRBV6-1 and TRBJ2-7; no firm D call. CDR3 length: 13 residues. The germline V gene encodes CDR1 MNHNS and CDR2 SASEGT. Trimming stripped 7 bases from V and 0 bases from J, with 10 bases between. The CDR3 reads CASILDLSYEQYF. The CDR3 DNA sequence: TGTGCCAGCATCCTAGATCTCTCCTACGAGCAGTACTTC.

The chain employs TRBV19 and TRBJ1-2; D unresolved. V was pared by 7 bases and J by 2 bases, with 14 bases between. The germline gives CDR1 LNHDA, CDR2 SQIVND (reference sequence). The CDR3 is made up of 14 amino acids. The CDR3 protein is CASTRERTNYGYTF. CDR3 coding DNA: TGTGCCAGTACCAGAGAGCGGACCAACTATGGCTACACCTTC.

Worth noting for this clonotype: A much larger clone sits a single nucleotide away, making a read error possible. This chain links TRBV20-1 with TRBJ1-1, with D uncertain. The germline V gene has CDR1 DFQATT and CDR2 SNEGSKA (reference sequence). This CDR3 spans 12 amino acids. CDR3 region: CRASTMNTEAFF. The CDR3 nucleotides are TGCAGAGCTAGTACCATGAACACTGAAGCTTTCTTT.

V gene TRBV25-1 combines with J gene TRBJ1-2; unclear D gene. V was pared by 3 bases and J by 6 bases, with 17 bases between. The CDR3 has 15 amino acids. Looked up from germline, CDR1 is MGHDK and CDR2 is SYGVNS. CDR3: CASSDSGFPLDGYTF. For the CDR3, the DNA is TGTGCCAGCAGTGATTCCGGGTTCCCTCTCGATGGCTACACCTTC.

V usage is TRBV28 and J usage is TRBJ2-3; TRBD2 matches at 12 bases. CDR1 and CDR2 (germline): MDHEN, SYDVKM. This CDR3 is 15 amino acids long. V lost 4 bases, J lost 4 bases, and 3 bases stayed unmatched. The CDR3 region is CASSSSGRVADTQYF. CDR3 DNA sequence: TGTGCCAGCAGTTCTAGCGGGAGGGTGGCAGATACGCAGTATTTT.

At least ten counts were recorded for this clonotype. The V and J genes are TRBV28 and TRBJ1-2; D possibly corresponds to TRBD1 (6 bases). Germline CDR1 and CDR2: MDHEN and SYDVKM. The CDR3 has 13 amino acids. Deletions cut 3 bases from V and 7 bases from J, with 12 bases between. This CDR3 is CASSLQQGPGYTF. In DNA form, the CDR3 reads TGTGCCAGCAGTTTGCAACAGGGCCCTGGCTACACCTTC.